A single sample is the source of the 29 T cell receptor beta chains below, sequenced in a study of patients and donors after allogeneic stem cell transplantation. MiXCR, applied by TCRdb to the RT-PCR reads, yields one record per CDR3 protein. This repertoire shows roughly 940,000 distinct CDR3 sequences, about a sixth found once; its top ten account for 5% to 6.5%. Sequencing was performed on blood, either unsorted or a sorted T cell fraction (not recorded which). These receptors originate from a human donor who was either an allogeneic HSCT recipient or a stem cell or donor lymphocyte infusion donor (not recorded which). It is not recorded whose cells these are; they may come from a transplant donor.

This clonotype was found many times. As DNA, the CDR3 is TGCAGTGCAAGGACAGCCAACAATGAGCAGTTCTTC. Its translation: CSARTANNEQFF. The chain has TRBV20-1 and TRBJ2-1, with a possible D match to TRBD1 (6 bases). Germline CDR1 reads DFQATT; CDR2 reads SNEGSKA (reference sequence). Trimming removed 6 bases at V and 5 bases at J, with 11 bases between. The CDR3 runs 12 residues.

This clonotype was seen many times. V is TRBV12-3 or TRBV12-4 and J is TRBJ2-2, with 10 bases that match TRBD2. This CDR3 contains 17 residues. V trimming: 6 bases; J trimming: 4 bases; junction bases outside the gene matches: 11. The CDR3 here is CASRARSGRASTGELFF. The CDR3 nucleotides read TGTGCCAGCAGAGCGAGAAGCGGGAGGGCCTCCACCGGGGAGCTGTTTTTT.

In nucleotides, the CDR3 is TGTGCCAGCAGTTACTCTGGACTAGCAAAGGGGAATGAGCAGTTCTTC. Protein product: CASSYSGLAKGNEQFF. The gene calls are TRBV6-5 and TRBJ2-1; TRBD2 agrees at 8 bases. This CDR3 is built from 16 residues. Germline loops: CDR1 MNHEY, CDR2 SVGAGI. The V segment lost 0 bases and the J segment 7 bases; nucleotides outside the gene matches: 8.

The V call is TRBV25-1, the J call TRBJ2-7; D not resolved. V gave up 2 bases and J gave up 4 bases, with 12 bases separating them. Germline V lookup: CDR1 MGHDK, CDR2 SYGVNS. The CDR3 length is 14 residues. The DNA for the CDR3 is TGTGCCAGCAGTGAAATAGACACTACTTACGAGCAGTACTTC. Translating it yields CASSEIDTTYEQYF.

In its sample, this clonotype was seen a few times. The V gene is TRBV11-2, the J gene TRBJ2-3; D is unresolved. V gave up 1 base and J gave up 5 bases, with 16 bases separating them. Germline CDR1 and CDR2: SGHAT and FQNNGV. This CDR3 comprises 16 residues. Written as DNA, the CDR3 is TGTGCCAGCAGCTTAGGTTTTCGGTCCAAGGGAGATACGCAGTATTTT. Translating gives CASSLGFRSKGDTQYF. The whole variable domain, remainder taken from reference TRBV11-2 and TRBJ2-3, is EAGVAQSPRYKIIEKRQSVAFWCNPISGHATLYWYQQILGQGPKLLIQFQNNGVVDDSQLPKDRFSAERLKGVDSTLKIQPAKLEDSAVYLCASSLGFRSKGDTQYFGPGTRLTVL.

The chain couples TRBV7-9 to TRBJ2-7; perhaps D is TRBD1 or TRBD2 (5 bases each). Trimming removed 1 base from V and 5 bases from J, with 15 bases in between. Looked up from germline, CDR1 is SEHNR and CDR2 is FQNEAQ (reference sequence). The CDR3 consists of 15 residues. CDR3 coding DNA: TGTGCCAGCAGCTTAGTGGGGACCAAGCCGGACGAGCAGTACTTC. Amino acid sequence: CASSLVGTKPDEQYF.

This clonotype was observed a few times. This sequence joins TRBV2 and TRBJ1-3; D is uncertain. CDR1 is SNHLY, CDR2 FYNNEI, per germline. Trimming stripped 8 bases from V and 2 bases from J, with 4 bases between. CDR3 length: 11 amino acids. This CDR3 is CASGAGNTIYF. The CDR3, as DNA: TGTGCCAGCGGTGCTGGAAACACCATATATTTT. Looking up the rest from reference TRBV2 and TRBJ1-3 gives the full variable domain: EPEVTQTPSHQVTQMGQEVILRCVPISNHLYFYWYRQILGQKVEFLVSFYNNEISEKSEIFDDQFSVERPDGSNFTLKIRSTKLEDSAMYFCASGAGNTIYFGEGSWLTVV.

This clonotype was detected only a few times. The chain is built from TRBV6-5 and TRBJ2-2, with D possibly matching TRBD2 (6 bases). Germline CDR1 and CDR2: MNHEY and SVGAGI. CDR3 size: 15 residues. V lost 2 bases and J lost 6, with 13 bases in between. This CDR3 is CASSYGGGRAGELFF. CDR3 DNA: TGTGCCAGCAGTTACGGGGGAGGTCGGGCCGGGGAGCTGTTTTTT.

This clonotype occurred many times. The germline gene is not matched at one end of the junction; a read error may be the cause. The chain combines TRBV5-1 with TRBJ2-7; 7 bases are a match to TRBD1. CDR3 length: 14 residues. Looked up from germline, CDR1 is SGHRS and CDR2 is YFSETQ. CDR3 sequence (DNA): TGTGCCAGCAGCTTAGGGGGCCGCTCCTACGAGCAGTACTTC. Translated: CASSLGGRSYEQYF.

Only a few counts were recorded for this clonotype. The chain employs TRBV12-3 or TRBV12-4 and TRBJ2-1; the D gene could be TRBD1 or TRBD2 (5 bases each). The CDR3 has 16 residues. V lost 3 bases to trimming and J lost 10 bases, with 22 bases between them. This CDR3 is CASSFFWDRPRWEQFF. The DNA for the CDR3 is TGTGCCAGCAGTTTCTTTTGGGACCGACCAAGGTGGGAGCAGTTCTTC.

This clonotype has at least ten counts. The chain links TRBV4-2 to TRBJ2-1; 9 bases align to TRBD2. The CDR3 has 16 amino acids. J gave up 6 bases and V 1 base, and 7 bases lay outside the gene matches. The V gene's germline CDR1 is LGHNA and CDR2 YNFKEQ. The CDR3 DNA reads TGTGCCAGCAGCCAAGTTGATGCGGGGGGGCCCAATGAGCAGTTCTTC. Translating it yields CASSQVDAGGPNEQFF.

The V and J genes are TRBV6-1 and TRBJ2-2, with 8 bases lining up with TRBD2. From germline, CDR1 is MNHNS and CDR2 SASEGT. J gave up 5 bases and V 8 bases, and 7 bases lay outside the gene matches. The CDR3 covers 14 residues. CDR3 DNA sequence: TGTGCCAGCCGGGGGGGAAAGTTGACCGGGGAGCTGTTTTTT. Translated: CASRGGKLTGELFF.

This clonotype appeared many times. The CDR3 DNA is TGTGCCAGCAGTTTAACCGTTAACTATGGCTACACCTTC. Translation: CASSLTVNYGYTF. V gene TRBV7-9 combines with J gene TRBJ1-2; D is uncertain. Germline V gives CDR1 SEHNR, CDR2 FQNEAQ (reference sequence). The CDR3 length is 13 residues. Trimming removed 6 bases at V and 1 base at J, with 9 bases between.

This clonotype has more than one count but fewer than ten. V is TRBV12-3 or TRBV12-4 and J is TRBJ2-1; 8 bases line up with TRBD2. This CDR3 contains 13 residues. Trimming cost V 6 bases and J 8 bases; bases outside gene matches: 6. The CDR3: CASSPPRGDEQFF. The DNA of the CDR3 is TGTGCCAGCAGCCCCCCGCGGGGGGATGAGCAGTTCTTC.

The sample holds one count of this clonotype. This clone may be a read error of a much larger clone one base away. The rearrangement links TRBV12-3 or TRBV12-4 to TRBJ1-4; D is unclear. This CDR3 has 14 residues. Trimming pared 2 bases from V and 4 bases from J, leaving 8 bases between. CDR3 sequence (DNA): TGTGCCAGCAGTTTAAAACAGCTTAATGAAAAACTGTTTTTT. Its protein product is CASSLKQLNEKLFF.

In its sample, this clonotype was seen a few times. The rearrangement joins TRBV7-8 to TRBJ1-1, with a tentative D call TRBD1 (5 bases). V was shortened by 5 bases and J by 6 bases, with 16 bases between the two germline ends. This CDR3 region has 14 residues. Per the germline V gene, CDR1 is SGHVS and CDR2 is FQNEAQ. The CDR3 bases are TGTGCCAGCAGCCCAAACGTTGGGGGATCTGAAGCTTTCTTT. Amino acids: CASSPNVGGSEAFF. Complete variable domain (other parts from reference TRBV7-8 and TRBJ1-1): GAGVSQSPRYKVAKRGQDVALRCDPISGHVSLFWYQQALGQGPEFLTYFQNEAQLDKSGLPSDRFFAERPEGSVSTLKIQRTQQEDSAVYLCASSPNVGGSEAFFGQGTRLTVV.

This clonotype showed up many times. This chain joins TRBV29-1 and TRBJ2-5; TRBD2 might be the D (5 bases). CDR1 SQVTM and CDR2 ANQGSEA come from the germline V gene. This CDR3 is built from 15 residues. V lost 1 base and J 3 bases, leaving 15 bases between the germline ends. The CDR3 spells CSVEGASFPKETQYF. CDR3 nucleotides: TGCAGCGTTGAAGGGGCTAGCTTCCCGAAAGAGACCCAGTACTTC.

This clonotype was found a few times. This chain links TRBV11-2 with TRBJ2-1; the match to TRBD2 covers 9 bases. This CDR3 region has 15 residues. V was clipped by 1 base and J by 7 bases; unmatched bases: 5. Germline-derived CDR1 and CDR2 are SGHAT and FQNNGV. In nucleotides, the CDR3 is TGTGCCAGCAGCTTAGCCGGGACTAGCAGGAATGAGCAGTTCTTC. Amino acid sequence: CASSLAGTSRNEQFF.

The CDR3 region is CASSFGQDSIYSNQPQHF. DNA of the CDR3: TGTGCCAGCAGCTTCGGACAGGACTCTATCTATAGCAATCAGCCCCAGCATTTT. The chain recombines TRBV11-2 with TRBJ1-5; 7 bases are shared with TRBD1. This CDR3 region has 18 residues. Per germline, CDR1 SGHAT and CDR2 FQNNGV. The V and J ends lost 3 bases and 0 bases, in that order; junction bases with no gene match: 11.

The chain recombines TRBV7-9 with TRBJ2-1; the D gene is possibly TRBD2 (6 bases). This CDR3 is built from 15 residues. Deletions cut 0 bases from V and 5 bases from J, with 11 bases between. The germline CDR1 and CDR2 sequences are SEHNR and FQNEAQ (reference sequence). The CDR3 loop is CASSLARGAHNEQFF. CDR3 sequence (DNA): TGTGCCAGCAGCTTAGCTCGCGGGGCCCACAATGAGCAGTTCTTC.

CDR3 nucleotide sequence: TGTGCCAGCAGCCCTAACAGGGGGCCTGAAAAACTGTTTTTT. This gives the protein CASSPNRGPEKLFF. This chain uses TRBV6-1 with TRBJ1-4, with 9 bases identical to TRBD1. The V gene end was trimmed by 6 bases and the J gene end by 7 bases; junction bases not matched to a gene: 6. The germline V gene encodes CDR1 MNHNS and CDR2 SASEGT. This CDR3 spans 14 amino acids.

This clonotype turned up a few times. This rearrangement joins TRBV24-1 to TRBJ2-1; D may be TRBD2 (6 bases). This CDR3 region has 12 residues. The V end lost 5 bases, the J end lost 9 bases, and 10 bases lay between the germline ends. Germline values: CDR1 KGHDR, CDR2 SFDVKD. CDR3 DNA: TGTGCCACCAGTGTCGTTAGCGGTGAGCAGTTCTTC. Protein: CATSVVSGEQFF.

This clonotype was observed a handful of times. The chain is built from TRBV7-2 and TRBJ1-5; no firm D call. CDR3 size: 15 residues. Between the trimmed V and J ends, which lost 3 bases and 4 bases, there was a span of 13 bases. The germline gives CDR1 SGHTA, CDR2 FQGNSA. Written as DNA, the CDR3 is TGTGCCAGCAGCTTGGACTTGGGGTTTAATCAGCCCCAGCATTTT. Protein: CASSLDLGFNQPQHF.

This clonotype came up many times. The chain uses TRBV20-1 and TRBJ1-1; D uncertain. Germline CDR1 and CDR2: DFQATT and SNEGSKA (reference sequence). Deletions cut 2 bases from V and 0 bases from J, with 1 base between. The CDR3 consists of 11 residues. This chain's CDR3 is CSARMNTEAFF. CDR3 in DNA: TGCAGTGCTAGAATGAACACTGAAGCTTTCTTT.

This clonotype was detected only a few times. V is TRBV12-3 or TRBV12-4 and J is TRBJ1-5; D unresolved. The CDR3 runs 14 residues. Trimming took off 2 bases at V and 8 bases at J, with 13 bases between the two ends. The CDR3 sequence is CASSLPGKGEPQHF. The CDR3 nucleotides read TGTGCCAGCAGTTTACCGGGGAAGGGCGAGCCCCAGCATTTT.

This clonotype was counted many times. V and J are TRBV20-1 and TRBJ2-7; 11 nucleotides agree with TRBD2. Unmatched junction bases numbered 12, after V lost 6 bases and J lost 5 bases. CDR1 and CDR2 from the germline V gene are DFQATT and SNEGSKA (reference sequence). The CDR3 covers 15 residues. The CDR3 is CSARLASGRINEQYF. The CDR3, as DNA: TGCAGTGCCCGCCTGGCTAGCGGGAGGATCAACGAGCAGTACTTC.

The chain recombines TRBV29-1 with TRBJ1-2; D unresolved. Germline CDR1 reads SQVTM; CDR2 reads ANQGSEA. Trimming removed 6 bases at V and 6 bases at J, with 14 bases between. This CDR3 contains 12 residues. The CDR3 region is CSVLVGIDGYTF. DNA for the CDR3: TGCAGCGTGCTCGTGGGGATCGATGGCTACACCTTC.

The V call is TRBV9, the J call TRBJ2-7; D is unclear. The CDR3 has 15 amino acids. The germline CDR1 and CDR2 sequences are SGDLS and YYNGEE. V shed 0 bases and J shed 4 bases, with 14 bases lying between them. CDR3 in amino acids: CASSVVPVNRYEQYF. The DNA for the CDR3 is TGTGCCAGCAGCGTAGTCCCGGTCAATCGGTACGAGCAGTACTTC.

V and J are TRBV11-2 and TRBJ2-3; TRBD2 might be the D (6 bases). The V end was cut by 0 bases, the J end by 8 bases, with 12 bases between. Germline V CDR1 and CDR2: SGHAT, FQNNGV. The CDR3 has 14 amino acids. Written as DNA, the CDR3 is TGTGCCAGCAGCTTAGATCGGGGACTCGGTACGCAGTATTTT. Amino acids: CASSLDRGLGTQYF.